Detailed here is one T cell receptor beta chain. Antigen specificity is unknown. This CDR3 is 17 amino acids long. CDR1 and CDR2 (germline): KGHSH, LQKENI. Losses at the gene ends were 1 base for V and 5 bases for J; bases not matched to a gene: 12. TCRdb keeps only in-frame clones here, not all; method: immunoSEQ multiplex PCR. The data show about 71,000 clones, roughly 80% seen once. The data are from a study of T cell clones after liver transplantation. Study as a whole: TCRbeta sequencing after a pre-transplant mixed lymphocyte reaction identified graft-donor-reactive clones, later tracked in post-transplant blood.

Study-wide results and limits: A larger donor-reactive than third-party decline suggested partial antigen-specific deletion. In a couple of subjects, few donor cells limited the measurable donor-reactive repertoire.

The chain uses TRBV18 and TRBJ2-5; 8 bases are a match to TRBD2. This TCR was recovered from a human patient who received a liver transplant. Some T cells could come from the graft donor. The sequenced sample was CD4+ T cells from blood, obtained 12 months after liver transplant. The CDR3: CASSPLASGPVGETQYF. Here the CDR3 DNA reads TGTGCCAGCTCACCACTTGCTAGCGGGCCTGTGGGTGAGACCCAGTACTTC.